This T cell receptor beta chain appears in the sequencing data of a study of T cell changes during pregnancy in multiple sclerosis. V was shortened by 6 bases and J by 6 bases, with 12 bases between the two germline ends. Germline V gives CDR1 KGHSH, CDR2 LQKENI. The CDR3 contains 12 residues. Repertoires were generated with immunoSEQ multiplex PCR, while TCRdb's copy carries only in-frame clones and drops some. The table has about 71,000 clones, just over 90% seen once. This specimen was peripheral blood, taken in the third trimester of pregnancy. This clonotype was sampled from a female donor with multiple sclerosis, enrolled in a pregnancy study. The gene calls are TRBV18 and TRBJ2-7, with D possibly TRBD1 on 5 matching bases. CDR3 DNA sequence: TGTGCCAGCTCGCCGCGACAGACCGAGCAGTACTTC. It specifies CASSPRQTEQYF.